A selection of T cell receptor beta chains follows, all from one sample in a study of post-analysis software for immune sequencing data. TCRdb fed the PCR reads into MiXCR, producing one record per CDR3 protein. The repertoire has 700,000 to 800,000 distinct CDR3 sequences, roughly 27% of them found once; the top ten carry more than 0.45%. What was sequenced was blood. Every receptor here comes from a girl between 10 and 17 years old with multiple sclerosis. Each CDR3 is given with its conserved first and last residue. A D gene is named only where the DNA matches it firmly. Not all rows give a size; the values are once, few, many and, for expanded clones, a class.

j_gene,abundance,d_gene,v_gene,CDR3aa,CDR3nt
TRBJ1-2,.,TRBD1,TRBV12-3/TRBV12-4,CASSGTGAAREGYTF,TGTGCCAGCAGTGGGACAGGGGCTGCGCGAGAAGGCTACACCTTC
TRBJ2-5,.,.,TRBV14,CASSFQGIETQYF,TGTGCCAGCAGCTTTCAGGGGATCGAGACCCAGTACTTC
TRBJ2-1,many,.,TRBV5-1,CASSLYLASSYNEQFF,TGCGCCAGCAGCTTGTATCTAGCGTCTTCCTACAATGAGCAGTTCTTC
TRBJ2-1,.,TRBD1,TRBV5-1,CASSSTGGSGYNEQFF,TGCGCCAGCAGCTCCACAGGGGGCAGCGGCTACAATGAGCAGTTCTTC
TRBJ2-7,.,TRBD1,TRBV7-9,CASSWTDRGILSYEQYF,TGTGCCAGCAGCTGGACCGACAGGGGGATCTTGTCCTACGAGCAGTACTTC
TRBJ2-3,few,.,TRBV3-1,CASSLQTGQTDTQYF,TGTGCCAGCAGCCTTCAAACCGGACAGACAGATACGCAGTATTTT
TRBJ1-3,.,TRBD1,TRBV7-2,CASSMTGTGRGHTIYF,TGTGCCAGCAGCATGACCGGGACAGGGAGGGGGCACACCATATATTTT
TRBJ2-3,few,TRBD2,TRBV29-1,CSVGYSGASTDTQYF,TGCAGCGTTGGTTATAGCGGGGCTAGCACAGATACGCAGTATTTT
TRBJ2-3,.,.,TRBV7-6,CASSWGPGGSTDTQYF,TGTGCCAGCAGCTGGGGTCCAGGAGGGTCCACAGATACGCAGTATTTT
TRBJ1-2,.,TRBD1,TRBV20-1,CSVSDRETSSSYGYTF,TGCAGTGTAAGCGACAGGGAAACGTCTAGCTCCTATGGCTACACCTTC
TRBJ2-2,.,.,TRBV5-5,CASLQGGEAHTGEPFF,TGTGCCAGCTTACAAGGTGGGGAGGCCCACACCGGGGAGCCGTTTTTT
TRBJ1-1,few,.,TRBV13,CASSWVSEAFF,TGTGCCAGCAGCTGGGTCTCTGAAGCTTTCTTT
TRBJ2-3,few,TRBD1,TRBV27,CASTGGWTDTQYF,TGTGCCAGCACAGGGGGCTGGACAGATACGCAGTATTTT
TRBJ1-2,.,.,TRBV7-2,CASSPPRGQYGYTF,TGTGCCAGCAGCCCCCCGAGGGGTCAGTATGGCTACACCTTC
TRBJ2-7,few,.,TRBV20-1,CSAPRGVISYEQYF,TGCAGTGCTCCCCGCGGGGTGATCTCCTACGAGCAGTACTTC
TRBJ2-1,.,TRBD2,TRBV27,CASSLRGGTSGRAMNEQFF,TGTGCCAGCAGTTTAAGAGGGGGGACTAGCGGGAGGGCCATGAATGAGCAGTTCTTC
TRBJ2-1,.,.,TRBV6-2/TRBV6-3,CASSHSSYNEQFF,TGTGCCAGCAGTCACTCATCGTACAATGAGCAGTTCTTC
TRBJ2-2,many,.,TRBV5-1,CASSQATGVTGELFF,TGCGCCAGCAGCCAGGCGACGGGGGTTACCGGGGAGCTGTTTTTT
TRBJ2-5,few,TRBD1,TRBV28,CASSSGTGRVETQYF,TGTGCCAGCAGTTCCGGGACAGGGAGGGTGGAGACCCAGTACTTC
TRBJ2-5,once,TRBD1,TRBV5-6,CASSQIDGRQGQETQYF,TGTGCCAGCAGCCAAATTGACGGGCGACAGGGACAAGAGACCCAGTACTTC
TRBJ2-5,few,.,TRBV10-2,CASRKAGDRETQYF,TGCGCCAGCCGTAAGGCGGGGGACAGGGAGACCCAGTACTTC
TRBJ2-1,.,.,TRBV6-5,CASRPGRYNEQFF,TGTGCCAGCAGGCCGGGTCGCTACAATGAGCAGTTCTTC
TRBJ1-6,.,TRBD1,TRBV6-5,CASSTGQGVNPLHF,TGTGCCAGCAGTACCGGACAGGGTGTAAACCCCCTCCACTTT
TRBJ2-3,many,.,TRBV25-1,CASSPPGRITDTQYF,TGTGCCAGCAGTCCCCCGGGCAGGATCACAGATACGCAGTATTTT
TRBJ2-7,.,TRBD2,TRBV20-1,CRERRESYEQYF,TGCAGAGAGCGGCGGGAGTCTTACGAGCAGTACTTC
TRBJ2-4,few,TRBD1,TRBV5-5,CASSPGTGDLAKNIQYF,TGTGCCAGCAGCCCAGGGACAGGGGACTTAGCCAAAAACATTCAGTACTTC
TRBJ1-1,.,.,TRBV28,CASSVVGTSEAFF,TGTGCCAGCAGTGTGGTGGGGACCTCTGAAGCTTTCTTT
TRBJ2-5,.,TRBD1,TRBV6-6,CASSDQGAWQETQYF,TGTGCCAGCAGTGATCAGGGGGCCTGGCAAGAGACCCAGTACTTC
TRBJ1-5,.,.,TRBV29-1,CSVEDRKGLDQPQHF,TGCAGCGTTGAAGACAGGAAGGGTTTGGATCAGCCCCAGCATTTT
TRBJ2-5,once,TRBD2,TRBV20-1,CSAGPTSGVETQYF,TGCAGTGCTGGCCCAACTAGCGGGGTAGAGACCCAGTACTTC
TRBJ2-1,few,.,TRBV5-1,CASSLRGGVSYNEQFF,TGCGCCAGCAGCTTACGAGGGGGAGTCTCCTACAATGAGCAGTTCTTC
TRBJ2-3,.,TRBD1,TRBV10-3,CAIGGTGTTDTQYF,TGTGCCATCGGGGGGACAGGGACCACAGATACGCAGTATTTT
TRBJ2-3,.,.,TRBV9,CASSARDSRSGTDTQYF,TGTGCCAGCAGCGCACGGGACTCAAGGTCGGGCACAGATACGCAGTATTTT
TRBJ2-1,once,TRBD2,TRBV3-1,CASSRMTSGDNEQFF,TGTGCCAGCAGCCGGATGACTAGCGGGGATAATGAGCAGTTCTTC
TRBJ2-2,few,TRBD2,TRBV15,CATRGLAGGLGTGELFF,TGTGCCACCCGAGGACTAGCGGGAGGGCTAGGCACCGGGGAGCTGTTTTTT
TRBJ2-5,.,.,TRBV5-4,CVSSLEGQGPQETQYF,TGTGTCAGCAGCTTGGAGGGGCAGGGACCTCAAGAGACCCAGTACTTC
TRBJ2-5,few,.,TRBV11-2,CASSLDPTLPGTRGEQYF,TGTGCCAGCAGCTTAGATCCCACACTCCCCGGGACACGGGGGGAGCAGTACTTC
TRBJ1-5,few,TRBD1,TRBV2,CASSLKTGSNQPQHF,TGTGCCAGCAGTTTAAAGACAGGGTCTAATCAGCCCCAGCATTTT
TRBJ2-1,.,TRBD2,TRBV12-3/TRBV12-4,CASSLLSSGNNEQFF,TGTGCCAGCAGTTTATTGTCTAGCGGGAACAATGAGCAGTTCTTC
TRBJ2-1,many,.,TRBV10-1,CASSEAYNEQFF,TGCGCCAGCAGTGAGGCTTACAATGAGCAGTTCTTC
TRBJ2-7,.,.,TRBV5-1,CASSLGPDSIYEQYF,TGCGCCAGCAGCTTGGGGCCGGACAGCATCTACGAGCAGTACTTC
TRBJ2-5,many,.,TRBV29-1,CSVLGSHRNQETQYF,TGCAGCGTTTTAGGGTCCCACAGGAACCAAGAGACCCAGTACTTC
TRBJ1-1,few,.,TRBV29-1,CSPGEEGHAEAFF,TGCAGCCCAGGGGAGGAGGGTCACGCTGAAGCTTTCTTT
TRBJ2-1,.,TRBD2,TRBV10-3,CAIRRGLAADNEQFF,TGTGCCATCAGAAGAGGGCTAGCGGCCGACAATGAGCAGTTCTTC
TRBJ2-5,.,TRBD2,TRBV20-1,CSAMGLAGDSQYF,TGCAGTGCGATGGGACTAGCGGGGGACTCCCAGTACTTC
TRBJ2-1,.,.,TRBV5-6,CASSPTGPETQFF,TGTGCCAGCAGCCCGACAGGCCCCGAGACCCAGTTCTTC
TRBJ1-1,few,TRBD1,TRBV6-5,CASRKPGGPNTEAFF,TGTGCCAGCAGAAAACCAGGGGGGCCGAACACTGAAGCTTTCTTT
TRBJ2-2,.,.,TRBV6-2/TRBV6-3,CASSQGLLGTTDGELFF,TGTGCCAGCAGTCAGGGCCTCCTAGGAACAACGGACGGGGAGCTGTTTTTT
TRBJ2-4,.,.,TRBV20-1,CSASGDGTKNIQYF,TGCAGTGCTAGTGGGGACGGAACCAAAAACATTCAGTACTTC
TRBJ2-1,.,TRBD2,TRBV28,CASTTPGLAGSSYNEQFF,TGTGCCAGCACGACTCCGGGACTAGCTGGGAGCTCCTACAATGAGCAGTTCTTC